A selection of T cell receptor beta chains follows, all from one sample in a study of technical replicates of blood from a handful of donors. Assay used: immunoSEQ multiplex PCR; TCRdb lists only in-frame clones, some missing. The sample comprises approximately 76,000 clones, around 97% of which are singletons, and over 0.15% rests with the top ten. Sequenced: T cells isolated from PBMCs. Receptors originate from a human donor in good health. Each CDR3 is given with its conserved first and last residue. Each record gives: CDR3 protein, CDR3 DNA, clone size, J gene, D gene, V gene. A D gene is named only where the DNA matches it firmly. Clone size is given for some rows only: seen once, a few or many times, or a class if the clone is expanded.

CASSKNLLAGGPHEQYF | TGTGCCAGCAGCAAAAACCTTCTAGCGGGAGGGCCCCACGAGCAGTACTTC | . | TRBJ2-7 | . | TRBV21-1
CASSPGGQVRSYEQYF | TGTGCCAGCAGCCCGGGCGGACAGGTTCGCTCCTACGAGCAGTACTTC | . | TRBJ2-7 | TRBD1 | TRBV7-9
CASRTRGREQETQYF | TGTGCCAGCAGGACCCGTGGGCGGGAACAAGAGACCCAGTACTTC | . | TRBJ2-5 | . | TRBV7-8
CASSLRRLAGVSEQYF | TGTGCCAGCAGCTTAAGGCGACTAGCGGGGGTTTCCGAGCAGTACTTC | . | TRBJ2-7 | TRBD2 | TRBV7-2
CASSVKQVEAFF | TGTGCCAGCAGTGTTAAACAGGTGGAGGCTTTCTTT | . | TRBJ1-1 | . | TRBV6-1
CASRRAGGGADTQYF | TGTGCCAGCAGGAGAGCGGGAGGGGGGGCAGATACGCAGTATTTT | . | TRBJ2-3 | TRBD2 | TRBV11-2
CASSHGLAGAFYNEQFF | TGTGCCAGCAGCCATGGACTAGCGGGAGCCTTTTACAATGAGCAGTTCTTC | once | TRBJ2-1 | TRBD2 | TRBV4-2
CASSISGLGDQPQHF | TGTGCCAGTAGTATATCCGGGTTGGGAGATCAGCCCCAGCATTTT | . | TRBJ1-5 | . | TRBV19
CASSQIDFKKLTNYGYTF | TGCGCCAGCAGCCAGATCGATTTTAAGAAACTAACTAACTATGGCTACACCTTC | once | TRBJ1-2 | . | TRBV4-1
CASSMVSTEAFF | TGTGCCAGTAGTATGGTCAGCACTGAAGCTTTCTTT | . | TRBJ1-1 | . | TRBV19
CASSPMTGAGWETQYF | TGTGCCAGCAGCCCTATGACAGGGGCTGGATGGGAGACCCAGTACTTC | . | TRBJ2-5 | TRBD1 | TRBV5-4
CASSVEGGYNSPLHF | TGTGCCAGCAGCGTAGAAGGGGGTTATAATTCACCCCTCCACTTT | . | TRBJ1-6 | . | TRBV9
CASSSRGDPYTEAFF | TGTGCCAGCAGCTCCAGGGGGGATCCTTACACTGAAGCTTTCTTT | . | TRBJ1-1 | TRBD1 | TRBV11-2
CASSSQGHEQFF | TGTGCCAGCAGTTCACAGGGCCATGAGCAGTTCTTC | . | TRBJ2-1 | . | TRBV6-5
CASSPNRDSYEQYF | TGTGCCAGCAGTCCGAACAGGGACTCCTACGAGCAGTACTTC | . | TRBJ2-7 | . | TRBV5-8
CASSQDPIVSFHTF | TGTGCCAGCAGCCAAGATCCGATCGTTAGTTTCCACACCTTC | . | TRBJ1-2 | . | TRBV4-2
CASSLDPGGVEQYF | TGTGCCAGCAGCTTGGATCCAGGGGGTGTCGAGCAGTACTTC | . | TRBJ2-7 | TRBD1 | TRBV5-4
CASTNPGTGRGYYGYTF | TGTGCCAGTACCAATCCTGGGACAGGGCGAGGTTACTATGGCTACACCTTC | . | TRBJ1-2 | TRBD1 | TRBV19
CASSPRSGVQETQYF | TGTGCCAGCTCACCGAGGTCAGGGGTACAAGAGACCCAGTACTTC | . | TRBJ2-5 | . | TRBV18
CASSLAGPYEQYF | TGTGCCAGCAGCTTAGCCGGTCCCTACGAGCAGTACTTC | once | TRBJ2-7 | . | TRBV5-4
CASRRSGDGYGYTF | TGTGCCAGCAGACGATCAGGGGATGGCTATGGCTACACCTTC | . | TRBJ1-2 | . | TRBV27
CATSSGGGVPYEQYF | TGTGCCACCAGCAGCGGGGGAGGGGTGCCCTACGAGCAGTACTTC | . | TRBJ2-7 | TRBD2 | TRBV15
CASSLEGQGYEQYF | TGCGCCAGCAGCTTGGAGGGACAGGGCTACGAGCAGTACTTC | . | TRBJ2-7 | TRBD1 | TRBV5-1
CASSPPGTTNLYGYTF | TGTGCCAGCTCACCCCCCGGGACAACTAACCTCTATGGCTACACCTTC | . | TRBJ1-2 | . | TRBV18
CATAHRDSLNEQFF | TGTGCCACCGCCCATCGGGACAGCCTAAATGAGCAGTTCTTC | . | TRBJ2-1 | TRBD1 | TRBV10-3
CASSLGVVQQFF | TGTGCCAGCAGCTTAGGAGTGGTCCAGCAGTTCTTC | once | TRBJ2-1 | . | TRBV7-9
CAQGIRETQYF | TGTGCCCAGGGCATCCGAGAGACCCAGTACTTC | . | TRBJ2-5 | . | TRBV6-1
CASTGTSLHEQFF | TGTGCCAGCACTGGGACTAGTTTGCATGAGCAGTTCTTC | . | TRBJ2-1 | TRBD2 | TRBV25-1
CSVRRGQYNEQFF | TGCAGCGTTCGTAGGGGGCAATATAATGAGCAGTTCTTC | once | TRBJ2-1 | TRBD1 | TRBV29-1